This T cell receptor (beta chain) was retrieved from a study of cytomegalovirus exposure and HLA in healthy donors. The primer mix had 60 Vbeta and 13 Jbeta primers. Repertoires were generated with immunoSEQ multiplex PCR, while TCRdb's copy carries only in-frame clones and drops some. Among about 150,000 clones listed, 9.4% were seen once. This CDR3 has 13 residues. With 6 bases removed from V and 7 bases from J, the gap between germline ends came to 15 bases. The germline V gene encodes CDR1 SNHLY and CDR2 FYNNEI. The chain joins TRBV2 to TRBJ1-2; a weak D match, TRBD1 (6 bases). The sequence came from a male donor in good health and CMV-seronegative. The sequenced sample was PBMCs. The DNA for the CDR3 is TGTGCCAGCAGGGGGGGGCAGGCGGGTGGCTACACCTTC. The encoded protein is CASRGGQAGGYTF.